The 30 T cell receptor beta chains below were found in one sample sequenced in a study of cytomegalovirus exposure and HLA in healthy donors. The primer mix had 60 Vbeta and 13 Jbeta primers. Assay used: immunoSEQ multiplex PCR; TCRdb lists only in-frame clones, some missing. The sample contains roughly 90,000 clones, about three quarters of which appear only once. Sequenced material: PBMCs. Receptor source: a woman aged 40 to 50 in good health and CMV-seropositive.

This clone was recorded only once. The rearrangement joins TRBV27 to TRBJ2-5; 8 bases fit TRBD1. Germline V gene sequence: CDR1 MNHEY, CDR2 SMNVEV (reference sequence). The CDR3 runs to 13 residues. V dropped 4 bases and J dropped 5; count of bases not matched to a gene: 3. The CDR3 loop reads CASSWTGWETQYF. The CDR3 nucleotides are TGTGCCAGCAGTTGGACAGGGTGGGAGACCCAGTACTTC.

CDR3 nucleotide sequence: TGTGCCAGCAGCTTAGATCAGGGGTCAAACTATGGCTACACCTTC. Its protein product is CASSLDQGSNYGYTF. This chain links TRBV11-3 with TRBJ1-2, with D tentatively TRBD1 (6 bases). Germline-derived CDR1 and CDR2 are SGHNT and YENEEA. CDR3 length: 15 residues. Between the trimmed V and J ends, which lost 0 bases and 2 bases, there was a span of 10 bases.

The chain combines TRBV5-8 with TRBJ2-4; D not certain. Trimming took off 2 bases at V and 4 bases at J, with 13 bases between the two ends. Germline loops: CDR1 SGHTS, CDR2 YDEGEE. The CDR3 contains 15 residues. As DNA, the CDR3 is TGTGCCAGCAGCTTAGGAGAGTATGAAAAAAACATTCAGTACTTC. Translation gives CASSLGEYEKNIQYF.

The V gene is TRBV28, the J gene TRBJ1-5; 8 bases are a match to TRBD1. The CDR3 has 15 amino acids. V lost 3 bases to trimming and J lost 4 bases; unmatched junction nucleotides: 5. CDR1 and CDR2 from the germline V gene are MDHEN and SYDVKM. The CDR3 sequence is CASSFRDRINQPQHF. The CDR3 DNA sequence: TGTGCCAGCAGTTTCCGGGACAGGATTAATCAGCCCCAGCATTTT.

CDR3 in DNA: TGTGCCAGCACTAACAGGGTGTTCTATGGCTACACCTTC. It translates to CASTNRVFYGYTF. The rearrangement joins TRBV6-1 to TRBJ1-2; a possible D gene is TRBD1 (6 bases). This CDR3 has 13 amino acids. The V and J ends lost 7 bases and 4 bases respectively, with 13 bases between them. CDR1 and CDR2 from the germline V gene are MNHNS and SASEGT.

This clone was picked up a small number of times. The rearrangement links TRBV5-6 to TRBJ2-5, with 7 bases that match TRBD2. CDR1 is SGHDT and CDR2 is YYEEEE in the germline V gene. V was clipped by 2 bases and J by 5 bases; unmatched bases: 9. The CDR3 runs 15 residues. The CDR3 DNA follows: TGTGCCAGCAGCTTAAGACGGCGGGAGAAGGAGACCCAGTACTTC. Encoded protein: CASSLRRREKETQYF.

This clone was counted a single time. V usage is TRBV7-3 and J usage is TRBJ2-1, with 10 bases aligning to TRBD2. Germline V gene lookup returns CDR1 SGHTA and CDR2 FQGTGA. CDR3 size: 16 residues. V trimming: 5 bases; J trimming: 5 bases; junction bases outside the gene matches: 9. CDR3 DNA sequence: TGTGCCAGCAGCGCTTCGCTAGCGGGAGTTAACAATGAGCAGTTCTTC. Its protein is CASSASLAGVNNEQFF.

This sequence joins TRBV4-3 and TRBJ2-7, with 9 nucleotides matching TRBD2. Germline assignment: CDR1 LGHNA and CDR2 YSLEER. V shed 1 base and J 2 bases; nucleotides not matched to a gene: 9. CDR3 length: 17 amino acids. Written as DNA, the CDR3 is TGCGCCAGCAGCCAAGCCTTGGGCGCTAGCGGGGCCTACGAGCAGTACTTC. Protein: CASSQALGASGAYEQYF.

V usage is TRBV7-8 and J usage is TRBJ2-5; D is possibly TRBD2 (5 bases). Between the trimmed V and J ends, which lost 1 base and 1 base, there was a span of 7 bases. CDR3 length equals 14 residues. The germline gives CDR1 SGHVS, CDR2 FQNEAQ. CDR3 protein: CASSLVGVQETQYF. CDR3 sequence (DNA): TGTGCCAGCAGCTTAGTCGGGGTCCAAGAGACCCAGTACTTC. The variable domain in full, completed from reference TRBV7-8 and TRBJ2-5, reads GAGVSQSPRYKVAKRGQDVALRCDPISGHVSLFWYQQALGQGPEFLTYFQNEAQLDKSGLPSDRFFAERPEGSVSTLKIQRTQQEDSAVYLCASSLVGVQETQYFGPGTRLLVL.

CDR3 DNA: TGTGCCAGCAGCGTAGATCCCACAACAGGGATCAACACTGAAGCTTTCTTT. Protein product: CASSVDPTTGINTEAFF. This sequence joins TRBV9 and TRBJ1-1, with TRBD1 as a possible D gene (6 bases). V was clipped by 0 bases and J by 2 bases, with 17 bases between them. Germline assignment: CDR1 SGDLS and CDR2 YYNGEE. This CDR3 comprises 17 residues.

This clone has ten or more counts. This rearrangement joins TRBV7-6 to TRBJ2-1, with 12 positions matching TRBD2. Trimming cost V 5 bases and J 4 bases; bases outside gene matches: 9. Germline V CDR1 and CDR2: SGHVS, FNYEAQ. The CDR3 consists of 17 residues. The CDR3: CASSANFGTSGYNEQFF. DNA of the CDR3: TGTGCCAGCAGCGCGAATTTCGGGACTAGCGGGTACAATGAGCAGTTCTTC.

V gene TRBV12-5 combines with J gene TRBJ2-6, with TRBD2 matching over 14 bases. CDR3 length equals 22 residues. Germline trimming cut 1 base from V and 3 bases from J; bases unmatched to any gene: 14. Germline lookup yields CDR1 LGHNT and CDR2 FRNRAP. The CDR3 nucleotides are TGTGCTAGTGGTTTGGCCTCCGGGGAGGGGACTAGCGGGAGTGGTGGGGCCAACGTCCTGACTTTC. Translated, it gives CASGLASGEGTSGSGGANVLTF.

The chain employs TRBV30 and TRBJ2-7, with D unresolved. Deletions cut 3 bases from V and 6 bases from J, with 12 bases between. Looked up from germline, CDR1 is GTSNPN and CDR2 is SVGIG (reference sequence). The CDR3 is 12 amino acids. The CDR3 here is CAWSPPALEQYF. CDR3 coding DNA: TGTGCCTGGAGCCCCCCCGCACTCGAGCAGTACTTC.

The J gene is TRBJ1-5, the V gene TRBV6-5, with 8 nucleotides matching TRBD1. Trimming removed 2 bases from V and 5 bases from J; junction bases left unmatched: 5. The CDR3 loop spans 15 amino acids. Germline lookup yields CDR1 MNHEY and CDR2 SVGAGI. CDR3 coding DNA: TGTGCCAGCAGTTACCGGTCGACAGGGGATCAGCCCCAGCATTTT. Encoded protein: CASSYRSTGDQPQHF.

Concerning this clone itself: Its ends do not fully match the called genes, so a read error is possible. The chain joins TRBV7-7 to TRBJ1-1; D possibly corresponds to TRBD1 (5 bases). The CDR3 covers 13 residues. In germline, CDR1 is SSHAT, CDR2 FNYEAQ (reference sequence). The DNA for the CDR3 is TGTGCTAGCAGCTTAGGGGAGGACACTGAAGCTTTCTTT. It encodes CASSLGEDTEAFF.

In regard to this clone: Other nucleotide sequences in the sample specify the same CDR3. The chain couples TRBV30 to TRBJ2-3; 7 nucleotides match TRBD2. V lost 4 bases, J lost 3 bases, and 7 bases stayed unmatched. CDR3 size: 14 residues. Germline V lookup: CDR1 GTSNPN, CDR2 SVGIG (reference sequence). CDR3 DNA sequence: TGTGCCTGGACGACTAGCCTCGGTACAGATACGCAGTATTTT. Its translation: CAWTTSLGTDTQYF.

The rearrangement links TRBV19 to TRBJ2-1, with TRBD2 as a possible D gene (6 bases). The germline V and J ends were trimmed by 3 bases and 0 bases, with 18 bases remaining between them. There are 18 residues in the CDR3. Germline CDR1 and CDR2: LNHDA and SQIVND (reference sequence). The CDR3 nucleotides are TGTGCCAGTAGTATGTCGGGGGTCCGGGTTAGCTCCTACAATGAGCAGTTCTTC. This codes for CASSMSGVRVSSYNEQFF.

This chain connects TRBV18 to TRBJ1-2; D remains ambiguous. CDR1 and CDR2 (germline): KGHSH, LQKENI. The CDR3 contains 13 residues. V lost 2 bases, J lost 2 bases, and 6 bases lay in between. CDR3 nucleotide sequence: TGTGCCAGCTCACCAGAGACAAACTATGGCTACACCTTC. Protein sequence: CASSPETNYGYTF.

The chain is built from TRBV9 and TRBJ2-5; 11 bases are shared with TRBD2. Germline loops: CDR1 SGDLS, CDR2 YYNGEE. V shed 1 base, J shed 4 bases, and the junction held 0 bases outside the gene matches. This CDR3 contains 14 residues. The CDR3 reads CASSVLAGGETQYF. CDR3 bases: TGTGCCAGCAGCGTACTAGCGGGAGGAGAGACCCAGTACTTC.

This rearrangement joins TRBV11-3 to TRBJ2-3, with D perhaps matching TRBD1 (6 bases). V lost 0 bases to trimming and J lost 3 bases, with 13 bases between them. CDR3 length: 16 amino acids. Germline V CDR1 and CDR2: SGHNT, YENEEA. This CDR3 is CASSLDGGAGTDTQYF. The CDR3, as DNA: TGTGCCAGCAGCTTAGATGGGGGCGCTGGGACAGATACGCAGTATTTT.

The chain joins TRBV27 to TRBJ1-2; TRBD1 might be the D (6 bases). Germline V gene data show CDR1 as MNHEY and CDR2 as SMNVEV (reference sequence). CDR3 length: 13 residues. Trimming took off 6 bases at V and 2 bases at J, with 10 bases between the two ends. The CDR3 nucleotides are TGTGCCAGCAGATTACAGGGCAACTATGGCTACACCTTC. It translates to CASRLQGNYGYTF.

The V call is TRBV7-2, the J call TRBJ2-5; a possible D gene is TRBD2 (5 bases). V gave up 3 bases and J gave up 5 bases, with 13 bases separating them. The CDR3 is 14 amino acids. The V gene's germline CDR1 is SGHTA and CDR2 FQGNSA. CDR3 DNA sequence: TGTGCCAGCAGCTTGTACGAGGGTGGGGAGACCCAGTACTTC. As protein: CASSLYEGGETQYF.

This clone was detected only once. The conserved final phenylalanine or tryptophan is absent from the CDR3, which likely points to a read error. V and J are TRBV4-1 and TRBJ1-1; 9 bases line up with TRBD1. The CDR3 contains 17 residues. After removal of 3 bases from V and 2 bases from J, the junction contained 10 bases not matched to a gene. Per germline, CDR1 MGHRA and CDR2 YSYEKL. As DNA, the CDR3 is TGCGCCAGCAGCCACCCCCCGCGGACAGGGGCAAACACTGAAGCTTTCCTT. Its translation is CASSHPPRTGANTEAFL.

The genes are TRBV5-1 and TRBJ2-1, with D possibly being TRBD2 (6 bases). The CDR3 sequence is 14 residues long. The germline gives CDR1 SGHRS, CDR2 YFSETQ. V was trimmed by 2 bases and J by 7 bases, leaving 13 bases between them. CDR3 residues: CASSFYGTSNEQFF. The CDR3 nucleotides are TGCGCCAGCAGCTTTTACGGGACTTCGAATGAGCAGTTCTTC. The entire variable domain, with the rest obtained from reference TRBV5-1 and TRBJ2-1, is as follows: KAGVTQTPRYLIKTRGQQVTLSCSPISGHRSVSWYQQTPGQGLQFLFEYFSETQRNKGNFPGRFSGRQFSNSRSEMNVSTLELGDSALYLCASSFYGTSNEQFFGPGTRLTVL.

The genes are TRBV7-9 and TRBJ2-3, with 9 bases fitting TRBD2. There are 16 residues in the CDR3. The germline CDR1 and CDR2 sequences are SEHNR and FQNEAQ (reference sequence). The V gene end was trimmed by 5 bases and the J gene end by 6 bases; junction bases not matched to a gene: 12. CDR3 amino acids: CASSLLAGAGRDTQYF. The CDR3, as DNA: TGTGCCAGCAGCCTTTTAGCGGGGGCCGGCCGTGATACGCAGTATTTT.

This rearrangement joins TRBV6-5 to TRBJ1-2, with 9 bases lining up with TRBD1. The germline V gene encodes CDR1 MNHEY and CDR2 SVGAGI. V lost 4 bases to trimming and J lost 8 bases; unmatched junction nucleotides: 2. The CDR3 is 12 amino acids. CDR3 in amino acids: CASSSGTGGYTF. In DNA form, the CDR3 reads TGTGCCAGCAGTTCCGGGACAGGGGGCTACACCTTC.

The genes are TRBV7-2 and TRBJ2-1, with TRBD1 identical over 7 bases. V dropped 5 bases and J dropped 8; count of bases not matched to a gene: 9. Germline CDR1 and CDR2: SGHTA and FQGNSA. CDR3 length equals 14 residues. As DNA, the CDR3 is TGTGCCAGCAGCCTCGGATCGACAGGGCATGAGCAGTTCTTC. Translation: CASSLGSTGHEQFF.

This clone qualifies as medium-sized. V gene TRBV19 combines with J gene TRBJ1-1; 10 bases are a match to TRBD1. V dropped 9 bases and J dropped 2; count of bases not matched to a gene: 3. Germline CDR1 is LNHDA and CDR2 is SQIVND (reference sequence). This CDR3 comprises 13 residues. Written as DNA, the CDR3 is TGTGCCAGCGACAGGGGGCCCAACACTGAAGCTTTCTTT. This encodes CASDRGPNTEAFF.

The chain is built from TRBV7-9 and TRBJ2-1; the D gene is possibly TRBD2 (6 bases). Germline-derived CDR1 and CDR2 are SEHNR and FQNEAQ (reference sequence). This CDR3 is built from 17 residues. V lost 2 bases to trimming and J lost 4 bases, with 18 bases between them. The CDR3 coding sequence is TGTGCCAGCAGCTTAATGCTTTCTAGCGACGTATACAATGAGCAGTTCTTC. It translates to CASSLMLSSDVYNEQFF.

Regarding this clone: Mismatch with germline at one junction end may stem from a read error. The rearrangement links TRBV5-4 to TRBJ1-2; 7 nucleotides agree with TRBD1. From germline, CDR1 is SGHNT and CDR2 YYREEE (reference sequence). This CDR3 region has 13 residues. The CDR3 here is CASSSTGNYGYPF. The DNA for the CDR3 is TGTGCCAGCAGCTCGACAGGGAACTATGGCTACCCCTTC.